This T cell receptor beta chain came from a study of T cell changes during pregnancy in multiple sclerosis. Sequenced by immunoSEQ multiplex PCR; TCRdb stores in-frame clones only, minus some. The sample holds 40,000 to 55,000 clones, around 87% seen once. Sequenced material: CD8+ T cells from peripheral blood mononuclear cells, taken in the second trimester of pregnancy. This clonotype was obtained from a female donor with multiple sclerosis, enrolled in a pregnancy study.

This CDR3 reads CASSLGRIAGETQYF. The DNA of the CDR3 is TGTGCCAGCAGCTTAGGCCGCATAGCGGGAGAGACCCAGTACTTC. The rearrangement uses TRBV13 and TRBJ2-5; 7 bases align to TRBD2. V shed 0 bases and J 4 bases; nucleotides not matched to a gene: 5. The CDR3 runs 15 residues. The V gene's germline CDR1 is PRHDT and CDR2 FYEKMQ (reference sequence). Full variable domain (rest looked up from reference TRBV13 and TRBJ2-5): AAGVIQSPRHLIKEKRETATLKCYPIPRHDTVYWYQQGPGQDPQFLISFYEKMQSDKGSIPDRFSAQQFSDYHSELNMSSLELGDSALYFCASSLGRIAGETQYFGPGTRLLVL.